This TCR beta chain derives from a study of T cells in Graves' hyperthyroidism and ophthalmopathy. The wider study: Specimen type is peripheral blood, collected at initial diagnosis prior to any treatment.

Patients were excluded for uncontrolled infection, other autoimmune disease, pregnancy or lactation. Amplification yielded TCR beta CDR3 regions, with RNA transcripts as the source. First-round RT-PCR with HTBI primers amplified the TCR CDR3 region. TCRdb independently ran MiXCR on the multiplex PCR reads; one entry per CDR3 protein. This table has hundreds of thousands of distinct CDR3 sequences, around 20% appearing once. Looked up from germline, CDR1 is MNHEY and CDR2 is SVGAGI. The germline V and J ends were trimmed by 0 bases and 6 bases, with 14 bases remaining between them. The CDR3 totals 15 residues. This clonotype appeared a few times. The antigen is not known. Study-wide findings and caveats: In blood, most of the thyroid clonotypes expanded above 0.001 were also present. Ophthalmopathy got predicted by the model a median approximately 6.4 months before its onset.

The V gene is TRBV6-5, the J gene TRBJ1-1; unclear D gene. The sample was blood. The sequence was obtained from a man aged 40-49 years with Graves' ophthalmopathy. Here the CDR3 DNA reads TGTGCCAGCAGTTACTCGAGGCTGGCGCGGGCTGAAGCTTTCTTT. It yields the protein CASSYSRLARAEAFF.